These 16 T cell receptor beta chains came from one sample sequenced in a study of cytomegalovirus exposure and HLA in healthy donors. The protocol was immunoSEQ multiplex PCR, while the TCRdb copy is restricted to in-frame clones and leaves out a portion. The table includes 50,000 or so clones, approximately 89% detected once. The sample comprised PBMCs. These receptor sequences come from a woman aged 18-29 years in good health and CMV-seropositive.

This rearrangement joins TRBV4-3 to TRBJ1-4; 9 nucleotides agree with TRBD1. This CDR3 contains 15 residues. The germline CDR1 and CDR2 sequences are LGHNA and YSLEER. The V gene end was trimmed by 3 bases and the J gene end by 7 bases; junction bases not matched to a gene: 6. The DNA of the CDR3 is TGCGCCAGCAGCCAGACAGGGGGATCGGTTGAAAAACTGTTTTTT. Translating gives CASSQTGGSVEKLFF.

V is TRBV10-3 and J is TRBJ2-1; D ambiguous. The CDR3 is 13 residues long. Trimming removed 4 bases at V and 5 bases at J, with 9 bases between. Germline CDR1 reads ENHRY; CDR2 reads SYGVKD. The CDR3 DNA reads as TGTGCCATCAGTGGGAGCAGAGACAATGAGCAGTTCTTC. Its translation is CAISGSRDNEQFF.

The CDR3 sequence is CASTLGGAGVYGYTF. The CDR3 DNA reads as TGTGCCAGCACTCTCGGGGGGGCCGGCGTATATGGCTACACCTTC. This sequence joins TRBV7-9 and TRBJ1-2; TRBD1 might be the D (6 bases). Germline CDR1 and CDR2: SEHNR and FQNEAQ (reference sequence). The CDR3 has 15 residues. Trimming took off 7 bases at V and 5 bases at J, with 20 bases between the two ends. Supplemented by reference TRBV7-9 and TRBJ1-2, the full variable domain reads DTGVSQNPRHKITKRGQNVTFRCDPISEHNRLYWYRQTLGQGPEFLTYFQNEAQLEKSRLLSDRFSAERPKGSFSTLEIQRTEQGDSAMYLCASTLGGAGVYGYTFGSGTRLTVV.

This chain joins TRBV6-5 and TRBJ2-2; TRBD2 matches 9 bases. With V trimmed by 8 bases and J by 7 bases, 5 bases remained unmatched. The germline gives CDR1 MNHEY, CDR2 SVGAGI. This CDR3 region has 13 residues. CDR3 region: CASGRGGGGELFF. CDR3 DNA: TGTGCCAGCGGGCGGGGGGGCGGCGGGGAGCTGTTTTTT.

This clone came up once. The chain uses TRBV6-5 and TRBJ1-2, with D perhaps matching TRBD1 (6 bases). CDR3 length equals 13 residues. The V gene lost 10 bases and the J gene lost 4 bases, with 16 bases spanning the gap. From germline, CDR1 is MNHEY and CDR2 SVGAGI. Written as DNA, the CDR3 is TGTGCCACCAACCCAGGGGCCCCCTATGGCTACACCTTC. This codes for CATNPGAPYGYTF.

The V and J genes are TRBV5-1 and TRBJ1-1; 9 bases fit TRBD1. J was trimmed by 8 bases and V by 4 bases; bases with no gene match: 12. The germline gives CDR1 SGHRS, CDR2 YFSETQ. This CDR3 is 15 amino acids long. CDR3 amino acids: CASSKYTGGGTEAFF. In DNA form, the CDR3 reads TGCGCCAGCAGCAAATACACAGGGGGCGGAACGGAAGCTTTCTTT.

V gene TRBV19 combines with J gene TRBJ2-3; 9 nucleotides agree with TRBD1. Germline assignment: CDR1 LNHDA and CDR2 SQIVND (reference sequence). Trimming at V came to 7 bases and at J to 2 bases, leaving 10 bases not matched to a gene. The CDR3 has 16 residues. The chain's CDR3 is CASKETGTGLTDTQYF. The CDR3 nucleotides read TGTGCCAGTAAGGAGACCGGGACAGGGCTCACAGATACGCAGTATTTT.

The genes are TRBV30 and TRBJ2-3; D is unresolved. There are 12 residues in the CDR3. Trimming shortened V by 0 bases and J by 6 bases, and 7 bases separated the two germline ends. Germline CDR1 and CDR2: GTSNPN and SVGIG (reference sequence). This chain's CDR3 is CAWSVDSDTQYF. DNA for the CDR3: TGTGCCTGGAGTGTAGATAGCGATACGCAGTATTTT.

This clone turned up a few times. The chain carries TRBV6-5 and TRBJ2-7; 7 bases align to TRBD2. The CDR3 runs 15 residues. The J segment lost 2 bases and the V segment lost 0 bases, leaving 4 bases of the junction unmatched. Germline CDR1 MNHEY, CDR2 SVGAGI. The CDR3 DNA sequence: TGTGCCAGCAGTTACTCGATCGGGGGGACCTACGAGCAGTACTTC. Translation: CASSYSIGGTYEQYF.

The chain uses TRBV4-1 and TRBJ2-3, with 8 bases matching TRBD2. Germline V gene lookup returns CDR1 MGHRA and CDR2 YSYEKL. This CDR3 comprises 16 residues. The J segment lost 0 bases and the V segment lost 4 bases, leaving 6 bases of the junction unmatched. In DNA, the CDR3 is TGCGCCAGCAGCCCACGCGGGGGGACTAGCACAGATACGCAGTATTTT. Its translation: CASSPRGGTSTDTQYF.

CDR3 protein: CASSPGGLTTDTQYF. CDR3 in DNA: TGTGCCAGCAGTCCCGGGGGACTGACCACAGATACGCAGTATTTT. This chain uses TRBV28 with TRBJ2-3, with D tentatively TRBD2 (6 bases). Trimming pared 5 bases from V and 2 bases from J, leaving 14 bases between. CDR3 size: 15 residues. Germline V lookup: CDR1 MDHEN, CDR2 SYDVKM.

The chain has TRBV5-6 and TRBJ1-1; D gene ambiguous. Trimming took off 0 bases at V and 3 bases at J, with 12 bases between the two ends. Germline-derived CDR1 and CDR2 are SGHDT and YYEEEE. The length of the CDR3 is 15 residues. CDR3 loop: CASSLAGFMDTEAFF. The CDR3 bases are TGTGCCAGCAGCTTGGCGGGGTTTATGGACACTGAAGCTTTCTTT.

The J gene is TRBJ1-6, the V gene TRBV6-5; TRBD1 matches 8 bases. The CDR3 runs to 15 residues. After removal of 5 bases from V and 5 bases from J, the junction contained 5 bases not matched to a gene. The germline V gene encodes CDR1 MNHEY and CDR2 SVGAGI. CDR3 nucleotide sequence: TGTGCCAGCAGTGGCATACAGGGGGATAATTCACCCCTCCACTTT. Its protein product is CASSGIQGDNSPLHF.

This chain joins TRBV27 and TRBJ1-1; 10 nucleotides agree with TRBD1. Germline V gives CDR1 MNHEY, CDR2 SMNVEV (reference sequence). The CDR3 runs 17 residues. After removal of 5 bases from V and 0 bases from J, the junction contained 9 bases not matched to a gene. The CDR3 DNA is TGTGCCAGCAGTCCTAGAACAGGGACAGGGGTGAACACTGAAGCTTTCTTT. It yields the protein CASSPRTGTGVNTEAFF.

This sequence joins TRBV14 and TRBJ2-2; D gene ambiguous. With 4 bases removed from V and 6 bases from J, the gap between germline ends came to 12 bases. In germline, CDR1 is SGHDN, CDR2 FVKESK. The CDR3 runs 14 residues. The CDR3 coding sequence is TGTGCCAGCAGCCTCCACATGATTTCCGGGGAGCTGTTTTTT. Encoded protein: CASSLHMISGELFF.

The gene calls are TRBV5-6 and TRBJ2-6; TRBD1 agrees at 11 bases. From germline, CDR1 is SGHDT and CDR2 YYEEEE. This CDR3 region has 17 residues. V shed 3 bases, J shed 4 bases, and the junction held 6 bases outside the gene matches. The CDR3 coding sequence is TGTGCCAGCAGCTCAGGACAGGGGGCGAGGGGGGCCAACGTCCTGACTTTC. This codes for CASSSGQGARGANVLTF.